One T cell receptor (beta chain) is described in this entry. Its antigen is still unknown. Base qualities are not recorded, but no much larger clone differs from it by a single base. The data were obtained in a study of cytotoxic CD8 clonotypes in ibrutinib-treated CLL (dated by TCRdb to the early 2020s). General notes on the study: The cohort was composed of about 10 relapsed/refractory and approximately 14 treatment-naive patients; IGHV unmutated status was identified in 17 patients. Partial responses were observed in about 24 patients and complete responses in 2; after a median follow-up of 68 months, remission was maintained in 15 or so patients and progression was observed in around twelve. Samples at response were collected after a median of about 12 months of treatment, with a range of about 6 to 40 months. Samples averaged approximately 250,000 productive templates and approximately 100,000 productive rearrangements. Longitudinal samples were available for about 30% of the roughly 90 trial participants. Cryopreserved peripheral blood mononuclear cells were obtained prior to treatment, at the time of response, and at either disease progression or sustained remission. Every sample from remission and from progressive disease was obtained while the patients were still on ibrutinib.

A MiSeq instrument was used for deep resolution sequencing, which targeted depths ranging from 1 in 1 million up to 1 in 200,000 T cells, with coverage averaging 10x for each clonotype. The immunoSEQ hsTCRB Kit was used to generate the TCR beta libraries. Regarding the original processing steps: The data were analyzed with ImmunoSEQ Analyzer and ImmunoSEQ Data Assistant, and V, D and J gene assignments followed IMGT definitions. Clonality was computed as one minus normalized Shannon entropy of productive rearrangement frequencies, ranging from 0 to 1. Only overrepresented clonotypes making up at least 0.05% of the repertoire of each patient were included in the public clonotype analysis. Thirteen age-matched healthy donor repertoires from immuneACCESS were used as controls for clonality. Imported from immuneACCESS, the table was reduced by TCRdb to in-frame sequences with V and J called. These copies leave out some clones; in studies compared against another copy, an unresolved V gene accounts for under half, and the cause of the remainder is not known. V and J calls and clone size are those listed in that table; D and trimming were worked out from the DNA. This sample has nearly 300,000 clones in its table, and 76% of those were observed once. Jointly, the top ten make up about 5.8% of the sample.

The sample's time point, from its label and the paper: progressive disease on ibrutinib. For TCR beta library preparation, about 2.2 micrograms of genomic DNA was extracted from cryopreserved PBMCs. Longitudinal blood samples from CLL patients receiving ibrutinib monotherapy were subjected to high-throughput TCR beta sequencing. The patients took part in an open-label, single-center phase 2 trial of ibrutinib monotherapy. From the germline V gene, CDR1 is MDHEN and CDR2 is SYDVKM. From cysteine to phenylalanine, the CDR3 is 15 amino acids long. Solely the CDR3 DNA is kept, with 45 bases framed from the first base. V lost 3 bases and J lost 6 bases, and the count of bases not matched to a germline gene is 9. General conclusions and limits of the study: Public clonotypes were rare and either contracted or stayed stable during treatment, and the rise in clonality at ibrutinib response reflected the expansion of private clonotypes. Baseline clonality exceeded that of age-matched healthy donors and correlated strongly with circulating CD8+ T-cell counts. Clonality increased at ibrutinib response, stayed stable in sustained remission, and fell back toward baseline at progression. Sampling times were not matched between patients in sustained remission and patients whose disease was progressing, and lymph node repertoires were not examined.

The chain is encoded by TRBV28 joined to TRBJ2-5, with 8 bases aligning to TRBD2. The specimen comprised PBMCs, sampled at disease progression, from a patient treated with ibrutinib. This sequence was found in a human donor with chronic lymphocytic leukemia. The CDR3 corresponds to CASSFLLAGRKTQYF. The bases are TGTGCCAGCAGTTTCCTCCTAGCGGGCCGGAAGACCCAGTACTTC.